A selection of T cell receptor beta chains follows, all from one sample in a study of CD8+CD57+ T cells in acquired aplastic anemia. One entry per CDR3 protein, called by TCRdb with MiXCR from the reads. Of hundreds of thousands of distinct CDR3 sequences in the sample, 70% to 85% were seen once. The material sequenced was sorted CD4+, CD8+, or CD8+CD57+ T cells (not recorded which) from PBMCs. The receptor source for this set is a human donor with aplastic anemia. CDR3s include the opening cysteine and the closing phenylalanine or tryptophan. The D gene is left open where the match is weak. Part of the rows lack a size; the others show once, few, many or a class for expanded clones.

NA,TRBV20-1,TRBJ1-1,13,NA,CSARGWGRNKAFF,TGCAGTGCCAGGGGTTGGGGGCGCAATAAAGCTTTCTTT
NA,TRBV7-3,TRBJ2-5,14,TRBD2,CASSLAGGRGKKYF,TGTGCCAGCAGCTTAGCGGGAGGTCGCGGTAAGAAGTATTTT
NA,TRBV7-3,TRBJ2-3,13,NA,CASRDAGADTKHF,TGTGCCAGCAGGGACGCGGGCGCAGATACGAAGCATTTT
NA,TRBV7-8,TRBJ2-2,15,TRBD2,CASSLAGGDATQYFF,TGTGCCAGCAGCTTAGCGGGAGGGGACGCTACGCAGTATTTTTTT
NA,TRBV7-9,TRBJ1-1,15,NA,CASSFQRTGGTEEFF,TGTGCCAGCAGCTTTCAACGGACCGGGGGGACTGAAGAGTTCTTT
NA,TRBV19,TRBJ1-2,15,NA,CASSTHRDGGYGYTF,TGTGCCAGTAGTACTCACAGGGATGGGGGGTATGGCTACACCTTC
once,TRBV9,TRBJ2-5,14,NA,CATSGGSDQQYFDF,TGTGCCACCAGCGGAGGGTCAGATCAGCAGTATTTTGACTTC
NA,TRBV7-4,TRBJ1-2,16,NA,CASSHPMTSGRDDYTF,TGTGCCAGCAGCCATCCTATGACTAGCGGGAGGGATGACTACACCTTC
NA,TRBV5-6,TRBJ2-3,12,NA,CASSLGSDGQYF,TGTGCCAGCAGCTTGGGGTCGGATGGGCAGTATTTT
NA,TRBV7-7,TRBJ2-3,15,NA,CAGIRGAEAQYFGYF,NA
NA,TRBV7-9,TRBJ2-3,16,TRBD2,CASSRAGTPRSVAQYF,TGTGCCAGCAGCAGAGCGGGGACGCCTCGGTCAGTTGCGCAGTATTTT
few,TRBV11-3,TRBJ2-7,14,NA,CASSLHLIAYEQYF,TGTGCCAGCAGCTTACATCTGATAGCCTACGAGCAGTACTTC
few,TRBV19,TRBJ1-1,13,TRBD1,CASSMTGDTEAFF,TGTGCCAGTAGTATGACAGGGGACACTGAAGCTTTCTTT
NA,TRBV29-1,TRBJ1-1,14,NA,CSVVGQEENTEAFF,TGCAGCGTTGTAGGGCAGGAGGAGAACACTGAAGCTTTCTTT
NA,TRBV19,TRBJ2-3,13,NA,CASSTQVTDTQYF,TGTGCCAGTAGTACCCAGGTCACAGATACGCAGTATTTT
NA,TRBV5-1,TRBJ2-5,14,TRBD1,CATRQGSEQETQYF,TGTGCCACCAGACAGGGTAGCGAGCAAGAGACCCAGTACTTC
NA,TRBV2,TRBJ1-1,12,NA,CASGLPGGYAFF,TGTGCCAGCGGCCTGCCGGGGGGCTACGCCTTCTTT
NA,TRBV7-9,TRBJ2-7,14,NA,CASSPSFPLDEQYF,TGTGCCAGCAGCCCTAGCTTCCCTCTTGACGAGCAGTACTTC
NA,TRBV9,TRBJ2-5,14,NA,CATSSGCGRDTQYF,TGTGCCACCAGCAGTGGTTGCGGCCGCGACACCCAGTACTTC
NA,TRBV7-9,TRBJ1-2,15,NA,CASSSTPGCASGSTF,TGTGCCAGCAGCTCCACACCGGGATGCGCCAGCGGCAGCACCTTC
NA,TRBV5-1,TRBJ1-5,14,NA,CASIARGGETPQHF,TGTGCCAGCATCGCGAGGGGCGGGGAGACGCCCCAGCATTTT
NA,TRBV20-1,TRBJ2-3,14,NA,CSARISTGTKGQYF,TGCAGTGCTAGAATCAGTACAGGGACTAAAGGGCAGTATTTT
NA,TRBV9,TRBJ1-1,17,NA,CAGSVGRQSTDTPYAFF,TGTGCCGGCAGCGTAGGGCGACAGAGCACAGATACGCCGTATGCTTTCTTT
NA,TRBV24-1,TRBJ2-3,14,TRBD2,CATSSAGGPGTQYF,TGTGCCACCAGCTCAGCGGGGGGTCCCGGTACGCAGTATTTT
once,TRBV24-1,TRBJ1-2,14,NA,CSSVLGARDYGYTF,TGTTCCAGCGTCCTAGGCGCCCGGGACTATGGCTACACCTTC
NA,TRBV7-3,TRBJ2-3,14,NA,CASSLADTQDTGPF,TGTGCCAGCAGCTTAGCAGATACGCAGGATACTGGCCCTTTT
NA,TRBV20-1,TRBJ1-3,15,NA,CSARDLETGGNTIYF,TGCAGTGCTAGAGATCTTGAAACAGGTGGAAACACCATATATTTT
NA,TRBV7-6,TRBJ2-1,16,NA,CASSLFQALRENNQFF,TGTGCCAGCAGCTTATTCCAAGCCCTGAGGGAAAATAATCAGTTCTTC
NA,TRBV7-9,TRBJ2-3,13,NA,CASSREGTDTQYF,TGTGCCAGCAGCAGGGAGGGCACAGATACGCAGTATTTT
once,TRBV5-6,TRBJ2-3,13,NA,CASGLEYTDTQYF,TGTGCCAGCGGCTTGGAATACACAGATACGCAGTATTTT
NA,TRBV7-2,TRBJ1-2,14,NA,CASSESVSGSGYTF,TGTGCCAGCAGTGAATCGGTCAGTGGTAGCGGCTACACCTTC
NA,TRBV7-9,TRBJ2-1,18,NA,CASSLVPGGLFLYNEQFF,TGTGCCAGCAGCTTAGTACCCGGGGGGCTGTTTTTGTACAATGAGCAGTTCTTC
NA,TRBV11-3,TRBJ2-5,12,NA,CAGRGALKAQYF,TGTGCCGGCAGGGGGGCTCTGAAAGCCCAGTACTTC
NA,TRBV15,TRBJ1-6,13,TRBD1,CATRDRDTSTLHF,TGTGCCACCAGGGACAGGGACACTTCTACGCTCCACTTT
NA,TRBV7-9,TRBJ2-2,14,NA,CASSLGGITGELFF,TGTGCCAGCAGTTTAGGAGGGATCACTGGCGAGCTGTTTTTT
NA,TRBV7-9,TRBJ1-1,15,NA,CASSFPGIIDTEAFF,TGTGCCAGCAGCTTCCCCGGGATTATCGACACTGAAGCTTTCTTT
NA,TRBV7-8,TRBJ2-1,15,TRBD2,CASSFAGGPDTQYFF,TGTGCCAGCAGCTTTGCGGGAGGACCCGACACGCAGTATTTCTTC
few,TRBV7-6,TRBJ2-3,13,NA,CASTLGGTDTQYF,TGTGCCAGCACCCTCGGGGGCACAGATACGCAGTATTTT
NA,TRBV2,TRBJ2-3,15,NA,CASSEADSNQPQQFF,TGTGCCAGCAGTGAGGCGGATAGCAATCAGCCCCAGCAGTTTTTT
NA,TRBV7-2,TRBJ2-3,14,NA,CASSLEPDGAAQYF,TGTGCCAGCAGCTTAGAGCCAGACGGGGCAGCCCAGTACTTT
NA,TRBV9,TRBJ2-5,15,NA,CASSLANGRNETQYF,TGTGCCAGCAGCTTAGCCAACGGGAGAAATGAGACCCAGTACTTC
NA,TRBV2,TRBJ2-5,15,NA,CASSKLVVGGETQYF,TGTGCCAGCAGTAAATTGGTCGTGGGTGGAGAGACCCAGTACTTC
NA,TRBV7-2,TRBJ1-2,16,NA,CASSIVQGGQVHGYTF,TGTGCCAGCAGCATAGTACAGGGAGGACAAGTTCATGGCTACACCTTC
few,TRBV7-8,TRBJ2-3,14,TRBD2,CASSGEGGTDTQYF,TGTGCCAGCAGCGGGGAGGGAGGCACCGATACGCAGTATTTT
NA,TRBV12-3/TRBV12-4,TRBJ2-7,14,TRBD2,CASSPGTTTYEQYF,TGTGCCAGCAGCCCTGGGACTACGACCTACGAGCAGTACTTC
NA,TRBV7-8,TRBJ2-3,14,TRBD2,CASTLGGSTDTQYF,TGTGCCAGCACCTTGGGGGGGAGCACAGATACGCAGTATTTT
few,TRBV2,TRBJ1-6,14,TRBD1,CASSRDRYNSPLHF,TGTGCCAGCAGCCGGGACAGGTATAATTCACCCCTCCACTTT
NA,TRBV25-1,TRBJ2-7,14,TRBD2,CASSGTSGVHEQYF,TGTGCCAGCAGTGGGACTAGCGGGGTGCACGAGCAGTACTTC
NA,TRBV29-1,TRBJ2-1,14,NA,CSVVGGRPYNEQFF,TGCAGCGTTGTGGGGGGACGGCCGTACAATGAGCAGTTCTTC
NA,TRBV29-1,TRBJ1-1,11,NA,CSGGGTTEAFF,TGCAGCGGGGGGGGGACGACTGAAGCTTTCTTT
NA,TRBV24-1,TRBJ2-3,14,NA,CATSESELTDTQYF,TGTGCCACCAGTGAGTCAGAACTCACAGATACGCAGTATTTT
NA,TRBV11-3,TRBJ1-4,17,NA,CASSETWTEQINEKLFF,TGTGCCAGCAGTGAAACATGGACAGAACAAATTAATGAAAAACTGTTTTTT
NA,TRBV24-1,TRBJ1-2,15,NA,CATSELSGESYGYTF,TGTGCCACCAGTGAGTTGTCAGGGGAGAGCTATGGCTACACCTTC
NA,TRBV2,TRBJ2-1,13,NA,CAGGDGGYDAQFF,TGTGCCGGCGGGGACGGGGGCTACGATGCGCAGTTCTTT
NA,TRBV6-5,TRBJ2-3,9,NA,CASSYVQGF,TGTGCCAGCAGTTACGTGCAGGGTTTT
NA,TRBV7-2,TRBJ2-3,13,NA,CASSSGRTDTQYF,TGTGCCAGCAGCTCCGGACGCACAGATACGCAGTATTTT
NA,TRBV7-9,TRBJ1-2,15,NA,CASSWRQSANCGYTF,TGTGCCAGCAGCTGGCGACAGAGCGCAAACTGTGGCTACACCTTC
NA,TRBV19,TRBJ1-1,15,TRBD1,CASSMDRDSDTEAFF,TGTGCCAGTAGTATGGACCGGGACAGCGACACTGAAGCTTTCTTT
once,TRBV20-1,TRBJ2-5,13,TRBD1,CSATTGGDETQYF,TGCAGTGCCACAACAGGGGGCGACGAGACCCAGTACTTC